This T cell receptor (beta chain) was captured by sequencing in a study of shared clonotypes between healthy human individuals. CDR1 MGHRA and CDR2 YSYEKL come from the germline V gene. V was pared by 2 bases and J by 6 bases, with 11 bases between. This CDR3 is 13 amino acids long. As concerns this clone: Its antigen remains unidentified.

The donors were all Caucasian adults (living in Nashville, Tennessee). CD4+ cells yielded CD45RA+ naive and CD45RA-negative memory subsets. Here immunoSEQ multiplex PCR was the method, and the copy in TCRdb shows in-frame clones only, minus some. Here the sample spans some 2,100,000 clones, about 94% being singletons. Study conclusions and caveats: Sampling covered blood only; tissue repertoires likely differ. Sequencing depth was expected to influence donor clonotype sharing.

The receptor was derived from a man younger than 35 in good health. Sequencing was carried out using naive CD4+ T cells sorted from blood. The subset was: CD45RA+ positively selected. V is TRBV4-1 and J is TRBJ2-7, with D possibly matching TRBD2 (5 bases). As DNA, the CDR3 is TGCGCCAGCAGCCAACTACTAGTTTCCGAGCAGTACTTC. Translating it yields CASSQLLVSEQYF.